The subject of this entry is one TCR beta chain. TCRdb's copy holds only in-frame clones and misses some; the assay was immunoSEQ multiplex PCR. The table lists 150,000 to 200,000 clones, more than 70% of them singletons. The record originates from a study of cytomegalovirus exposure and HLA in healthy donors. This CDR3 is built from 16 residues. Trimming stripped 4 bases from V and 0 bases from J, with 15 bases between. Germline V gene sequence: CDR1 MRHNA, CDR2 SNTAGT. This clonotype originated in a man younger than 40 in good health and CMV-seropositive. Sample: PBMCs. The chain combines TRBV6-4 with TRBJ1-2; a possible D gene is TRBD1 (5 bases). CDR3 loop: CASSARRDGPNYGYTF. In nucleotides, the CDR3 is TGTGCCAGCAGTGCAAGGAGGGACGGACCTAACTATGGCTACACCTTC.